The 25 T cell receptor beta chains presented below share a single source sample, sequenced in a study of shared clonotypes between healthy human individuals. Naivety among CD8 cells was defined by CD45RO negativity and positive CCR7 selection, thereby excluding terminally differentiated effector memory CD45RA+ cells. Sequenced by immunoSEQ multiplex PCR; TCRdb stores in-frame clones only, minus some. This sample yields 1.5 million to 2.5 million clones, of which about 95% are seen a single time; around 1.2% belongs to the top ten. Sample: naive CD8+ T cells sorted from blood. The receptors here all came from a man younger than 35 in good health.

The CDR3 coding sequence is TGTGCCAGCAGGGCCGGGACAGGGGGTTCACCCCTCCACTTT. This encodes CASRAGTGGSPLHF. V gene TRBV6-1 combines with J gene TRBJ1-6; 11 nucleotides agree with TRBD1. Germline lookup yields CDR1 MNHNS and CDR2 SASEGT. J gave up 9 bases and V 6 bases, and 4 bases lay outside the gene matches. The CDR3 is 14 residues long.

This chain links TRBV6-6 with TRBJ1-5; D is undetermined. Germline V gives CDR1 MNHNY, CDR2 SVGAGI (reference sequence). V was pared by 5 bases and J by 0 bases, with 8 bases between. The CDR3 is 14 amino acids. The CDR3 reads CASSPPYSNQPQHF. CDR3 DNA sequence: TGTGCCAGCAGTCCCCCATATAGCAATCAGCCCCAGCATTTT.

This chain connects TRBV28 to TRBJ1-5; tentative D call: TRBD1 (6 bases). The CDR3 is 14 amino acids. The germline V gene encodes CDR1 MDHEN and CDR2 SYDVKM. V lost 2 bases to trimming and J lost 4 bases, with 9 bases between them. Here the CDR3 DNA reads TGTGCCAGCAGTTTACAGGGGCTTAATCAGCCCCAGCATTTT. It translates to CASSLQGLNQPQHF.

The chain joins TRBV6-6 to TRBJ2-7; 7 bases line up with TRBD1. The CDR3 loop spans 13 amino acids. V shed 2 bases and J 5 bases; nucleotides not matched to a gene: 3. CDR1 is MNHNY and CDR2 is SVGAGI in the germline V gene (reference sequence). DNA for the CDR3: TGTGCCAGCAGTTACGACAGGGCCCACGAGCAGTACTTC. This sequence encodes CASSYDRAHEQYF.

The sample holds a few counts of this clone. V and J are TRBV9 and TRBJ1-5; D uncertain. The CDR3 extends over 15 amino acids. Germline values: CDR1 SGDLS, CDR2 YYNGEE. V gave up 0 bases and J gave up 0 bases, with 7 bases separating them. CDR3: CASSVVAPSNQPQHF. The CDR3 coding sequence is TGTGCCAGCAGCGTAGTAGCCCCTAGCAATCAGCCCCAGCATTTT.

With respect to this clone: A much more abundant neighbour one base away suggests this may be a read error. The same CDR3 is also encoded by other DNA sequences in this sample. The J gene is TRBJ1-1, the V gene TRBV5-4; D unresolved. The CDR3 runs 11 residues. Germline V gene data show CDR1 as SGHNT and CDR2 as YYREEE (reference sequence). Trimming shortened V by 2 bases and J by 4 bases, and 3 bases separated the two germline ends. The CDR3 DNA sequence: TGTGCCAGCAGCTTTGGCACTGAAGCTTTCTTT. Translation gives CASSFGTEAFF.

J is TRBJ2-1 and V is TRBV6-4; TRBD2 aligns across 11 bases. CDR3 length: 17 residues. Germline trimming cut 2 bases from V and 9 bases from J; bases unmatched to any gene: 12. Germline CDR1 and CDR2: MRHNA and SNTAGT. The CDR3 protein is CASSDEVAGGHGVEQFF. For the CDR3, the DNA is TGTGCCAGCAGTGACGAGGTAGCGGGAGGGCATGGGGTTGAGCAGTTCTTC.

The V and J genes are TRBV27 and TRBJ2-5, with TRBD1 matching over 7 bases. Trimming took 6 bases from V and 3 from J; bases not matched to a gene: 4. Germline loops: CDR1 MNHEY, CDR2 SMNVEV (reference sequence). This CDR3 is built from 13 residues. DNA for the CDR3: TGTGCCAGCAGCTGGGACAGCGAAGAGACCCAGTACTTC. Amino acids: CASSWDSEETQYF.

Notes on this clone: In the same sample, other DNA sequences code for this CDR3. The chain has TRBV11-2 and TRBJ2-5, with a weak D call TRBD1 (5 bases). Trimming stripped 1 base from V and 1 base from J, with 7 bases between. The CDR3 runs to 14 residues. Germline V CDR1 and CDR2: SGHAT, FQNNGV. CDR3 sequence (DNA): TGTGCCAGCAGCTTAGTAGGGGCCCAAGAGACCCAGTACTTC. It specifies CASSLVGAQETQYF. Complete variable domain (other parts from reference TRBV11-2 and TRBJ2-5): EAGVAQSPRYKIIEKRQSVAFWCNPISGHATLYWYQQILGQGPKLLIQFQNNGVVDDSQLPKDRFSAERLKGVDSTLKIQPAKLEDSAVYLCASSLVGAQETQYFGPGTRLLVL.

The genes are TRBV11-3 and TRBJ2-1, with D unresolved. This CDR3 is built from 13 residues. Trimming shortened V by 3 bases and J by 10 bases, and 13 bases separated the two germline ends. The V gene's germline CDR1 is SGHNT and CDR2 YENEEA. The DNA for the CDR3 is TGTGCCAGCAGCTTGGGCCATAGTGGGGAGCAGTTCTTC. Translated, it gives CASSLGHSGEQFF. Supplemented by reference TRBV11-3 and TRBJ2-1, the full variable domain reads EAGVVQSPRYKIIEKKQPVAFWCNPISGHNTLYWYLQNLGQGPELLIRYENEEAVDDSQLPKDRFSAERLKGVDSTLKIQPAELGDSAVYLCASSLGHSGEQFFGPGTRLTVL.

The CDR3 protein is CASMDSTETQYF. As DNA, the CDR3 is TGTGCCAGTATGGATAGCACAGAGACCCAGTACTTC. This chain joins TRBV19 and TRBJ2-5, with no clear D. CDR3 length equals 12 residues. The V gene lost 7 bases and the J gene lost 4 bases, with 10 bases spanning the gap. The germline CDR1 and CDR2 sequences are LNHDA and SQIVND (reference sequence).

CDR3 residues: CSAGGLGEQFF. The CDR3 nucleotides read TGCAGTGCTGGGGGCCTCGGCGAGCAGTTCTTC. The V and J genes are TRBV20-1 and TRBJ2-1; D is possibly TRBD1 (6 bases). Trimming took 5 bases from V and 10 from J, leaving 12 bases between them. The CDR3 runs to 11 residues. The germline V gene has CDR1 DFQATT and CDR2 SNEGSKA (reference sequence).

The chain has TRBV4-1 and TRBJ2-7; maybe TRBD1 (5 bases). This CDR3 is built from 14 residues. Germline CDR1 MGHRA, CDR2 YSYEKL. The V and J ends lost 0 bases and 6 bases respectively, with 12 bases between them. Here the CDR3 reads CASSQEQAHFEQYF. In DNA form, the CDR3 reads TGCGCCAGCAGCCAAGAACAGGCTCATTTCGAGCAGTACTTC.

This clone was seen only once. The chain employs TRBV7-9 and TRBJ2-7, with 12 bases identical to TRBD1. Germline loops: CDR1 SEHNR, CDR2 FQNEAQ (reference sequence). V shed 4 bases, J shed 6 bases, and the junction held 7 bases outside the gene matches. This CDR3 is 15 amino acids long. The CDR3 region is CASSSPGTGGLEQYF. The CDR3 nucleotides are TGTGCCAGCAGCTCCCCCGGGACAGGGGGCCTCGAGCAGTACTTC.

This chain connects TRBV11-2 to TRBJ2-1; 9 bases agree with TRBD2. With 5 bases clipped from V and 0 bases from J, the junction kept 2 bases outside the gene matches. The CDR3 is 15 residues long. CDR1 is SGHAT and CDR2 is FQNNGV in the germline V gene. CDR3 nucleotides: TGTGCCAGCAGCATTAGCGGGAGCTCCTACAATGAGCAGTTCTTC. Its protein product is CASSISGSSYNEQFF.

This chain uses TRBV19 with TRBJ2-7, with 10 bases lining up with TRBD2. The V segment lost 6 bases and the J segment 5 bases; nucleotides outside the gene matches: 7. The CDR3 extends over 14 amino acids. From germline, CDR1 is LNHDA and CDR2 SQIVND (reference sequence). CDR3: CASRATSGTDEQYF. The CDR3 DNA is TGTGCCAGTAGGGCAACTAGCGGGACCGACGAGCAGTACTTC.

This clone has a single count. The chain employs TRBV6-5 and TRBJ2-1; D might be TRBD2 (5 bases). Germline V gene sequence: CDR1 MNHEY, CDR2 SVGAGI. The CDR3 has 15 amino acids. V shed 5 bases and J shed 0 bases, with 11 bases lying between them. CDR3 DNA sequence: TGTGCCAGCAGTGCTGACTATAGCTCCTACAATGAGCAGTTCTTC. Translated, it gives CASSADYSSYNEQFF.

The chain couples TRBV6-1 to TRBJ1-3; 8 nucleotides agree with TRBD1. Germline trimming cut 1 base from V and 4 bases from J; bases unmatched to any gene: 3. The CDR3 extends over 15 amino acids. Germline CDR1 reads MNHNS; CDR2 reads SASEGT. The CDR3 is CASSEDGTGGNTIYF. The CDR3 DNA reads TGTGCCAGCAGTGAAGACGGGACAGGAGGAAACACCATATATTTT.

The chain links TRBV9 to TRBJ2-2; maybe TRBD1 (5 bases). The CDR3 contains 14 residues. CDR1 and CDR2 (germline): SGDLS, YYNGEE. V was cut by 0 bases and J by 5 bases, with 8 bases left in between. The CDR3 coding sequence is TGTGCCAGCAGCGTAGCAGGGCAAACCGGGGAGCTGTTTTTT. Encoded protein: CASSVAGQTGELFF.

This clone was seen a single time. V usage is TRBV14 and J usage is TRBJ2-3; 9 bases are shared with TRBD1. This CDR3 contains 17 residues. Germline V CDR1 and CDR2: SGHDN, FVKESK. J was trimmed by 6 bases and V by 4 bases; bases with no gene match: 14. The CDR3 region has the DNA TGTGCCAGCAGCCTTTTCACCGGGACAGGGTTAGGGGATACGCAGTATTTT. This codes for CASSLFTGTGLGDTQYF.

This clone has only one observation. CDR3 region: CASSPLTSGGDNEQFF. The CDR3, as DNA: TGCGCCAGCAGCCCCCTCACTAGCGGGGGGGACAATGAGCAGTTCTTC. This sequence joins TRBV5-1 and TRBJ2-1; 13 nucleotides line up with TRBD2. Germline CDR1 and CDR2: SGHRS and YFSETQ. V lost 4 bases, J lost 5 bases, and 6 bases stayed unmatched. CDR3 size: 16 residues.

The rearrangement links TRBV6-5 to TRBJ2-5; D perhaps matches TRBD1 (5 bases). The CDR3 runs to 15 residues. Trimming pared 4 bases from V and 5 bases from J, leaving 17 bases between. Germline assignment: CDR1 MNHEY and CDR2 SVGAGI. In DNA, the CDR3 is TGTGCCAGCAGTTGGGGCGCAGGTTTCGAGGAGACCCAGTACTTC. It translates to CASSWGAGFEETQYF.

Only one count was recorded for this clone. V and J are TRBV4-1 and TRBJ1-4; D ambiguous. V was cut by 7 bases and J by 3 bases, with 15 bases left in between. The germline gives CDR1 MGHRA, CDR2 YSYEKL. The CDR3 is made up of 15 amino acids. The CDR3 loop reads CASTPPDRANEKLFF. In DNA, the CDR3 is TGCGCCAGCACCCCGCCTGATCGGGCTAATGAAAAACTGTTTTTT.

For this clone: It is likely a read error, because the conserved phenylalanine at the end of the CDR3 is missing. The V call is TRBV6-5, the J call TRBJ1-2, with D unclear. Germline CDR1 and CDR2: MNHEY and SVGAGI. Trimming removed 4 bases from V and 4 bases from J, with 13 bases in between. The CDR3 runs 14 residues. This chain's CDR3 is CASSLVADLYGYTL. CDR3 DNA: TGTGCCAGCAGTTTGGTCGCCGATCTCTATGGCTACACCCTC.

V usage is TRBV19 and J usage is TRBJ1-1, with 9 nucleotides matching TRBD1. There are 15 residues in the CDR3. CDR1 and CDR2 (germline): LNHDA, SQIVND (reference sequence). Trimming at V came to 5 bases and at J to 4 bases, leaving 8 bases not matched to a gene. CDR3 in DNA: TGTGCCAGTAGTTTGGGACAGGGTTTGTTCACTGAAGCTTTCTTT. Amino acids: CASSLGQGLFTEAFF.